The 30 T cell receptor beta chains given below trace back to one sample, sequenced in a study of T cells in Graves' hyperthyroidism and ophthalmopathy. Amplification of TCR beta CDR3 regions was performed using RNA transcripts as template. An initial round of RT-PCR targeting the TCR CDR3 relied on the HTBI primer set. One entry per CDR3 protein results from TCRdb running MiXCR on the multiplex PCR reads. The sample lists 490,000 or so distinct CDR3 sequences, about 22% seen once, with approximately 49% in the top ten. Sequencing used blood. Receptors originate from a woman in her seventies with Graves' ophthalmopathy.

This chain connects TRBV3-1 to TRBJ2-1; 9 bases fit TRBD2. V shed 3 bases and J 1 base; nucleotides not matched to a gene: 7. The CDR3 totals 17 residues. Germline CDR1 reads LGHDT; CDR2 reads YNNKEL (reference sequence). CDR3 residues: CASSQVLLAGSYNEQFF. CDR3 nucleotide sequence: TGTGCCAGCAGCCAGGTTCTCCTAGCGGGATCCTACAATGAGCAGTTCTTC.

This clonotype was detected a few times. The chain joins TRBV28 to TRBJ2-1, with D uncertain. CDR1 and CDR2 from the germline V gene are MDHEN and SYDVKM. Trimming shortened V by 5 bases and J by 0 bases, and 8 bases separated the two germline ends. CDR3 length: 14 residues. The CDR3 region is CASSPVYSYNEQFF. The CDR3 DNA reads TGTGCCAGCAGTCCCGTTTACTCCTACAATGAGCAGTTCTTC.

This clonotype was seen more than once but under ten times. The genes are TRBV7-6 and TRBJ1-2, with D perhaps matching TRBD1 (5 bases). V lost 4 bases to trimming and J lost 2 bases, with 11 bases between them. The CDR3 is 14 amino acids. Per the germline V gene, CDR1 is SGHVS and CDR2 is FNYEAQ. The CDR3 DNA sequence: TGTGCCAGCAGCTCATACCGGGGCAACTATGGCTACACCTTC. Amino acids: CASSSYRGNYGYTF.

This clonotype has only a few counts. The chain employs TRBV24-1 and TRBJ2-3; D is ambiguous. The CDR3 totals 13 residues. Trimming removed 4 bases from V and 2 bases from J, with 6 bases in between. Germline CDR1 KGHDR, CDR2 SFDVKD. The CDR3: CATSEQNTDTQYF. In nucleotides, the CDR3 is TGTGCCACCAGTGAGCAGAACACAGATACGCAGTATTTT.

This chain uses TRBV6-1 with TRBJ2-2; 13 bases match TRBD2. Per the germline V gene, CDR1 is MNHNS and CDR2 is SASEGT. The CDR3 has 15 residues. Trimming removed 3 bases from V and 6 bases from J; junction bases left unmatched: 1. CDR3 nucleotides: TGTGCCAGCAGTGATGGACTAGCGGGAGCCGGGGAGCTGTTTTTT. Its protein product is CASSDGLAGAGELFF.

The chain joins TRBV3-1 to TRBJ2-1; weak D call: TRBD2 (5 bases). The DNA matches TRBJ2-7 better at its end, which makes the J call doubtful. Per germline, CDR1 LGHDT and CDR2 YNNKEL (reference sequence). CDR3 length: 16 amino acids. This CDR3 is CASSQGWVAPPGEQYF. The CDR3 region has the DNA TGTGCCAGCAGCCAAGGATGGGTAGCGCCGCCGGGTGAGCAGTACTTC.

Ten or more counts support this clonotype. V gene TRBV7-9 combines with J gene TRBJ1-1; no firm D call. V was trimmed by 2 bases and J by 1 base, leaving 8 bases between them. Germline values: CDR1 SEHNR, CDR2 FQNEAQ (reference sequence). This CDR3 has 14 residues. The chain's CDR3 is CASSLQLGNTEAFF. DNA of the CDR3: TGTGCCAGCAGCTTACAATTAGGGAACACTGAAGCTTTCTTT.

The V call is TRBV5-5, the J call TRBJ1-2; TRBD1 might be the D (5 bases). The germline V and J ends were trimmed by 4 bases and 7 bases, with 17 bases remaining between them. The germline V gene has CDR1 SGHKS and CDR2 YYEKEE (reference sequence). The CDR3 has 14 residues. The CDR3 here is CASSLPGGKVGYTF. In nucleotides, the CDR3 is TGTGCCAGCAGCCTCCCCGGGGGGAAGGTTGGCTACACCTTC.

The CDR3 protein is CASSATGKERYDTDTQYF. The CDR3 nucleotides are TGTGCCAGCAGCGCCACAGGGAAAGAAAGATATGACACAGATACGCAGTATTTT. The chain carries TRBV11-2 and TRBJ2-3; D perhaps matches TRBD1 (6 bases). V was cut by 5 bases and J by 2 bases, with 23 bases left in between. Germline values: CDR1 SGHAT, CDR2 FQNNGV. This CDR3 has 18 amino acids.

In this sample, this clonotype turned up a few times. The V and J genes are TRBV30 and TRBJ1-1, with TRBD1 matching over 7 bases. J was trimmed by 7 bases and V by 3 bases; bases with no gene match: 8. CDR1 and CDR2 (germline): GTSNPN, SVGIG (reference sequence). The CDR3 length is 13 residues. This CDR3 is CAWSGQEHFEAFF. Here the CDR3 DNA reads TGTGCCTGGAGCGGACAGGAGCACTTTGAAGCTTTCTTT.

This sequence joins TRBV9 and TRBJ1-3; D is unresolved. V gave up 5 bases and J gave up 2 bases, with 14 bases separating them. The CDR3 is made up of 15 amino acids. Germline V lookup: CDR1 SGDLS, CDR2 YYNGEE. The CDR3 loop reads CASSSGPYTGNTIYF. The CDR3 coding sequence is TGTGCCAGCAGTTCTGGGCCGTACACTGGAAACACCATATATTTT.

The V and J genes are TRBV5-1 and TRBJ2-3; TRBD2 is a possible D gene (7 bases). Germline CDR1 and CDR2: SGHRS and YFSETQ. Trimming left V 3 bases short and J 2 bases short, with 16 bases between. There are 16 residues in the CDR3. The CDR3 sequence: CASSSGGGGNTDTQYF. In DNA form, the CDR3 reads TGCGCCAGCAGCTCCGGCGGGGGCGGTAACACAGATACGCAGTATTTT.

This clonotype came up many times. In DNA, the CDR3 is TGTGCCAGCAGTTTAGTGGGCGGGAGGGCCCCCGGGCAGTTCTTC. Residues: CASSLVGGRAPGQFF. This chain uses TRBV28 with TRBJ2-1; the match to TRBD2 covers 9 bases. From germline, CDR1 is MDHEN and CDR2 SYDVKM. The CDR3 runs to 15 residues. The V segment lost 2 bases and the J segment 12 bases; nucleotides outside the gene matches: 11.

On this clonotype: A read error is possible here, since a much larger clone lies one base away. The chain has TRBV2 and TRBJ1-2, with D tentatively TRBD1 (5 bases). Trimming removed 9 bases at V and 3 bases at J, with 29 bases between. The CDR3 totals 18 residues. From germline, CDR1 is SNHLY and CDR2 FYNNEI. CDR3 protein: CARTSNTGTAVSHYGYTF. CDR3 nucleotides: TGTGCCAGAACCTCTAATACCGGGACGGCGGTATCTCACTATGGCTACACCTTC.

The rearrangement uses TRBV4-1 and TRBJ2-3; a possible D gene is TRBD2 (6 bases). The V end lost 4 bases, the J end lost 1 base, and 15 bases lay between the germline ends. The CDR3 runs 16 residues. The germline V gene has CDR1 MGHRA and CDR2 YSYEKL. CDR3 residues: CASSLRMASGTDTQYF. In nucleotides, the CDR3 is TGCGCCAGCAGCCTGCGGATGGCTAGCGGCACAGATACGCAGTATTTT.

V gene TRBV25-1 combines with J gene TRBJ1-1; D gene unclear. The CDR3 is 13 amino acids. Germline V gene sequence: CDR1 MGHDK, CDR2 SYGVNS. The V gene lost 6 bases and the J gene lost 1 base, with 9 bases spanning the gap. This chain's CDR3 is CASRRTPNTEAFF. In nucleotides, the CDR3 is TGTGCCAGCAGGCGGACGCCGAACACTGAAGCTTTCTTT.

This chain links TRBV7-2 with TRBJ2-3; no firm D call. Germline values: CDR1 SGHTA, CDR2 FQGNSA. The germline V and J ends were trimmed by 5 bases and 4 bases, with 7 bases remaining between them. The length of the CDR3 is 12 residues. Here the CDR3 DNA reads TGTGCCAGCAGCCGCCCCCCAGATACGCAGTATTTT. Amino acid sequence: CASSRPPDTQYF.

The chain couples TRBV5-1 to TRBJ1-2, with 10 bases fitting TRBD1. CDR1 and CDR2 from the germline V gene are SGHRS and YFSETQ. The V segment lost 4 bases and the J segment 5 bases; nucleotides outside the gene matches: 8. The CDR3 spans 15 residues. CDR3 sequence (DNA): TGCGCCAGCAGCGCCTCCGGGACAGGGGCGTATGGCTACACCTTC. Translation gives CASSASGTGAYGYTF.

This clonotype came up many times. V gene TRBV7-2 combines with J gene TRBJ1-1; D is unclear. Per the germline V gene, CDR1 is SGHTA and CDR2 is FQGNSA. CDR3 length: 12 residues. Trimming stripped 2 bases from V and 10 bases from J, with 11 bases between. Written as DNA, the CDR3 is TGTGCCAGCAGCTTAACCCCGTCGGGAGCTTTCTTT. Its protein is CASSLTPSGAFF.

V is TRBV7-9 and J is TRBJ1-2, with D uncertain. CDR1 is SEHNR, CDR2 FQNEAQ, per germline (reference sequence). This CDR3 is 14 amino acids long. The V and J ends lost 1 base and 4 bases respectively, with 10 bases between them. CDR3 amino acids: CASSLEAASYGYTF. The CDR3 bases are TGTGCCAGCAGCTTAGAAGCAGCTAGCTATGGCTACACCTTC.

The gene calls are TRBV30 and TRBJ2-3; D is undetermined. CDR1 is GTSNPN, CDR2 SVGIG, per germline (reference sequence). There are 14 residues in the CDR3. V lost 1 base and J 2 bases, leaving 10 bases between the germline ends. As DNA, the CDR3 is TGTGCCTGGAGTGGTGAAGGGTACACAGATACGCAGTATTTT. Translated: CAWSGEGYTDTQYF.

The J gene is TRBJ2-1, the V gene TRBV12-5; a possible D gene is TRBD1 (6 bases). With the DNA end fitting TRBJ2-7 better, the J assignment may be wrong. This CDR3 comprises 16 residues. CDR1 LGHNT and CDR2 FRNRAP come from the germline V gene. CDR3 sequence (DNA): TGTGCTAGTGGTTTGGGCGACAGGAGCTCCTACAATGAGCAGTACTTC. This codes for CASGLGDRSSYNEQYF.

This clonotype was found a few times. V usage is TRBV30 and J usage is TRBJ2-7; the D gene is possibly TRBD2 (5 bases). Germline-derived CDR1 and CDR2 are GTSNPN and SVGIG (reference sequence). The length of the CDR3 is 12 residues. Deletions cut 0 bases from V and 4 bases from J, with 7 bases between. In DNA, the CDR3 is TGTGCCTGGAGTGTCGGGGAGTACGAGCAGTACTTC. Protein: CAWSVGEYEQYF.

Notes on this clonotype: A junction end diverges from the germline sequence, so it may reflect a read error. The chain employs TRBV27 and TRBJ1-4; possible D gene TRBD1, 5 bases. The CDR3 contains 19 residues. Germline V gene data show CDR1 as MNHEY and CDR2 as SMNVEV (reference sequence). The CDR3: CASSLSWGSVHSGNAKLFF. The CDR3 DNA reads as TGTGCCAGCAGTTTATCGTGGGGGTCCGTGCATTCGGGGAATGCAAAACTGTTTTTT.

This clonotype was detected only a few times. The V and J genes are TRBV5-5 and TRBJ1-1; D is unclear. The CDR3 is 14 amino acids. Per the germline V gene, CDR1 is SGHKS and CDR2 is YYEKEE (reference sequence). Trimming removed 2 bases at V and 0 bases at J, with 8 bases between. The CDR3: CASSFPSLNTEAFF. As DNA, the CDR3 is TGTGCCAGCAGCTTCCCCAGTTTGAACACTGAAGCTTTCTTT.

This clonotype was seen a few times. V is TRBV3-1 and J is TRBJ2-7; TRBD2 matches 10 bases. The CDR3 is 16 residues long. The germline V gene has CDR1 LGHDT and CDR2 YNNKEL (reference sequence). Trimming removed 0 bases from V and 2 bases from J; junction bases left unmatched: 4. The CDR3 DNA is TGTGCCAGCAGCCAAGATTGGACTAGCGGCACCTACGAGCAGTACTTC. It translates to CASSQDWTSGTYEQYF.

This clonotype has only a few counts. The chain uses TRBV20-1 and TRBJ1-5, with D possibly TRBD1 on 5 matching bases. V was shortened by 2 bases and J by 3 bases, with 14 bases between the two germline ends. The CDR3 has 15 residues. Germline V lookup: CDR1 DFQATT, CDR2 SNEGSKA (reference sequence). CDR3 bases: TGCAGTGCTAGATGGGGCAGTCAAAACAATCAGCCCCAGCATTTT. Its protein product is CSARWGSQNNQPQHF.

The chain has TRBV7-9 and TRBJ2-6; D call uncertain. The CDR3 is 16 amino acids. The ends were cut back, 1 base at V and 0 bases at J, with 7 bases in the middle. CDR1 is SEHNR, CDR2 FQNEAQ, per germline (reference sequence). This CDR3 reads CASSLVVGSGANVLTF. The CDR3 DNA reads as TGTGCCAGCAGCTTAGTCGTAGGCTCTGGGGCCAACGTCCTGACTTTC.

This chain links TRBV24-1 with TRBJ1-5, with TRBD1 as a possible D gene (5 bases). This CDR3 region has 14 residues. CDR1 is KGHDR and CDR2 is SFDVKD in the germline V gene. Between the trimmed V and J ends, which lost 5 bases and 4 bases, there was a span of 11 bases. This CDR3 is CATSAGPTNQPQHF. As DNA, the CDR3 is TGTGCCACCAGTGCAGGGCCCACGAATCAGCCCCAGCATTTT.

This clonotype was observed a few times. V is TRBV28 and J is TRBJ2-5; 12 nucleotides line up with TRBD2. CDR1 and CDR2 from the germline V gene are MDHEN and SYDVKM. V shed 7 bases and J 6 bases; nucleotides not matched to a gene: 15. The CDR3 is 17 residues long. CDR3 sequence (DNA): TGTGCCAGCACCCCGGGACTAGCGGGCTCGGGGTGGAAGACCCAGTACTTC. As protein: CASTPGLAGSGWKTQYF. Variable domain in full (rest from reference TRBV28 and TRBJ2-5): DVKVTQSSRYLVKRTGEKVFLECVQDMDHENMFWYRQDPGLGLRLIYFSYDVKMKEKGDIPEGYSVSREKKERFSLILESASTNQTSMYLCASTPGLAGSGWKTQYFGPGTRLLVL.